This passage covers 28 T cell receptor beta chains from one sample sequenced in a study of blood T cells in healthy people across ages (dated by TCRdb to the mid-2010s). Receptor libraries were prepared by 5' RACE. The sequencer listed for this sample is Illumina HiSeq 2500. The second PCR ran for roughly 6 to 11 cycles and used a J-beta primer mix along with a sample-barcoded 5' primer. Through fastp at Q25 and MiXCR, TCRdb rebuilt clones from the public reads, retaining in-frame beta chains. Every distinct CDR3 protein forms one entry, paired with its most common genes and DNA. Across this sample there are roughly 800,000 distinct CDR3 sequences, with roughly 25% seen only once. Under 4.5% of the sample is in the top ten clones. This sample also belongs to another study, concerning T cells of mothers and their children.

The sequencing sample was made of blood. All receptors derive from a boy aged 10-17 years in good health.

This clonotype occurred a few times. The chain's CDR3 is CASSTPGQGAFRHLGYGYTF. The CDR3 region has the DNA TGTGCCAGCAGCACTCCGGGACAGGGGGCGTTTAGGCACCTAGGTTATGGCTACACCTTC. This chain connects TRBV12-3 or TRBV12-4 to TRBJ1-2, with TRBD1 matching over 12 bases. J lost 5 bases, V lost 6 bases, and 22 bases had no gene match. CDR3 length: 20 residues.

The J gene is TRBJ1-4, the V gene TRBV3-1; no definite D call. V lost 0 bases and J 4 bases, leaving 12 bases between the germline ends. Germline V CDR1 and CDR2: LGHDT, YNNKEL (reference sequence). There are 16 residues in the CDR3. The CDR3: CASSQDGPAYNEKLFF. In DNA form, the CDR3 reads TGTGCCAGCAGCCAAGATGGGCCAGCGTATAATGAAAAACTGTTTTTT.

This clonotype was picked up a small number of times. The chain combines TRBV6-6 with TRBJ2-7; 11 nucleotides align to TRBD2. CDR1 and CDR2 from the germline V gene are MNHNY and SVGAGI (reference sequence). CDR3 size: 15 residues. The J segment lost 4 bases and the V segment lost 2 bases, leaving 4 bases of the junction unmatched. The CDR3 here is CASSYTLAGVYEQYF. DNA of the CDR3: TGTGCCAGCAGTTACACACTAGCGGGAGTTTACGAGCAGTACTTC.

A few counts support this clonotype. The gene calls are TRBV3-1 and TRBJ1-1; D gene ambiguous. The V gene's germline CDR1 is LGHDT and CDR2 YNNKEL (reference sequence). The CDR3 has 15 residues. V lost 1 base, J lost 1 base, and 10 bases lay in between. In DNA form, the CDR3 reads TGTGCCAGCAGCCAAGTCCAGATGGGGAACACTGAAGCTTTCTTT. Encoded protein: CASSQVQMGNTEAFF. The whole variable domain, filled in from reference TRBV3-1 and TRBJ1-1, reads DTAVSQTPKYLVTQMGNDKSIKCEQNLGHDTMYWYKQDSKKFLKIMFSYNNKELIINETVPNRFSPKSPDKAHLNLHINSLELGDSAVYFCASSQVQMGNTEAFFGQGTRLTVV.

This clonotype was counted a few times. V usage is TRBV20-1 and J usage is TRBJ1-4, with a weak D call TRBD1 (5 bases). Germline V gives CDR1 DFQATT, CDR2 SNEGSKA (reference sequence). The CDR3 sequence is 15 residues long. The V gene lost 6 bases and the J gene lost 5 bases, with 19 bases spanning the gap. The CDR3 region is CSATDVRAANEKLFF. DNA of the CDR3: TGCAGTGCCACCGATGTCAGGGCCGCAAATGAAAAACTGTTTTTT.

The chain links TRBV5-1 to TRBJ2-5, with D possibly matching TRBD2 (7 bases). The J call may be wrong; the DNA end is better matched by TRBJ2-7. CDR3 length: 15 amino acids. The germline V gene encodes CDR1 SGHRS and CDR2 YFSETQ. CDR3 loop: CASSLTGGPMSEQYF. CDR3 nucleotides: TGCGCCAGCAGCTTAACGGGGGGCCCGATGAGCGAGCAGTACTTC.

The table lists this clonotype with a few counts. This chain joins TRBV6-2 or TRBV6-3 and TRBJ1-2, with D unresolved. The length of the CDR3 is 11 residues. Looked up from germline, CDR1 is MNHEY and CDR2 is SVGEGT. Trimming removed 8 bases from V and 5 bases from J, with 9 bases in between. The CDR3 spells CASSWTYGYTF. As DNA, the CDR3 is TGTGCCAGCTCATGGACTTATGGCTACACCTTC.

The chain joins TRBV2 to TRBJ2-1, with D hard to call. This CDR3 region has 12 residues. V gave up 7 bases and J gave up 2 bases, with 6 bases separating them. Germline V gene data show CDR1 as SNHLY and CDR2 as FYNNEI. The DNA of the CDR3 is TGTGCCAGCATTGAGACCTACAATGAGCAGTTCTTC. It yields the protein CASIETYNEQFF.

This clonotype showed up just a few times. The genes are TRBV7-8 and TRBJ2-1; the D gene is possibly TRBD2 (6 bases). The CDR3 has 14 residues. V shed 6 bases and J shed 7 bases, with 16 bases lying between them. From germline, CDR1 is SGHVS and CDR2 FQNEAQ. The CDR3 coding sequence is TGTGCCAGCAGTCAGAGCGGGTCAATTAATGAGCAGTTCTTC. It codes for CASSQSGSINEQFF. Looking up the rest from reference TRBV7-8 and TRBJ2-1 gives the full variable domain: GAGVSQSPRYKVAKRGQDVALRCDPISGHVSLFWYQQALGQGPEFLTYFQNEAQLDKSGLPSDRFFAERPEGSVSTLKIQRTQQEDSAVYLCASSQSGSINEQFFGPGTRLTVL.

This clonotype was recorded a few times. The chain combines TRBV19 with TRBJ2-2, with D unclear. Trimming took 1 base from V and 1 from J, leaving 4 bases between them. Germline CDR1 and CDR2: LNHDA and SQIVND (reference sequence). This CDR3 region has 14 residues. CDR3 sequence (DNA): TGTGCCAGTAGTATAGGGCAGAACACCGGGGAGCTGTTTTTT. This codes for CASSIGQNTGELFF.

The chain uses TRBV18 and TRBJ2-5; TRBD2 matches 15 bases. The J call is in doubt because the DNA end fits TRBJ2-1 better. The CDR3 sequence is 19 residues long. Germline V gene sequence: CDR1 KGHSH, CDR2 LQKENI. The CDR3 sequence is CASSPMPGLAGGTYNEQFF. The CDR3 DNA follows: TGTGCCAGCTCACCAATGCCAGGACTAGCGGGAGGGACCTACAATGAGCAGTTCTTC.

This chain links TRBV7-2 with TRBJ2-6; D ambiguous. Trimming removed 8 bases at V and 0 bases at J, with 11 bases between. The CDR3 is 15 amino acids. Germline V lookup: CDR1 SGHTA, CDR2 FQGNSA. The CDR3 nucleotides are TGTGCCAGCGACCGGTTTAGCTCTGGGGCCAACGTCCTGACTTTC. This encodes CASDRFSSGANVLTF.

The rearrangement uses TRBV29-1 and TRBJ2-7; D not certain. Trimming shortened V by 4 bases and J by 0 bases, and 13 bases separated the two germline ends. CDR1 SQVTM and CDR2 ANQGSEA come from the germline V gene. The CDR3 has 14 amino acids. CDR3 sequence: CSVGSGADSYEQYF. As DNA, the CDR3 is TGCAGCGTTGGTTCTGGCGCCGACTCCTACGAGCAGTACTTC.

This clonotype was recorded a few times. CDR3 sequence reads: CATSPRGESYEQYF. For the CDR3, the DNA is TGTGCCACCAGCCCGAGGGGGGAGTCGTACGAGCAGTACTTC. The rearrangement links TRBV15 to TRBJ2-5; D possibly uses TRBD1 or TRBD2 (6 bases each). Near its end, the DNA agrees better with TRBJ2-7, so the J call may be wrong. CDR3 length: 14 residues. The germline V gene encodes CDR1 LNHNV and CDR2 YYDKDF (reference sequence).

This clonotype was seen only a few times. This chain joins TRBV4-3 and TRBJ2-5; TRBD2 agrees at 10 bases. CDR3 length equals 17 residues. After removal of 0 bases from V and 5 bases from J, the junction contained 9 bases not matched to a gene. Germline CDR1 LGHNA, CDR2 YSLEER. The CDR3 sequence is CASSQELLASGSETQYF. The DNA of the CDR3 is TGCGCCAGCAGCCAAGAGCTCTTGGCTAGCGGGAGCGAGACCCAGTACTTC.

This clonotype was observed a few times. The J gene is TRBJ1-2, the V gene TRBV6-6, with 8 nucleotides matching TRBD1. The J segment lost 6 bases and the V segment lost 2 bases, leaving 2 bases of the junction unmatched. The CDR3 sequence is 13 residues long. Germline V CDR1 and CDR2: MNHNY, SVGAGI (reference sequence). As DNA, the CDR3 is TGTGCCAGCAGTTACGACAGGGGTGATGGCTACACCTTC. Translating it yields CASSYDRGDGYTF.

This clonotype was recorded many times. This chain links TRBV29-1 with TRBJ2-1; D unresolved. The CDR3 totals 11 residues. Germline V CDR1 and CDR2: SQVTM, ANQGSEA. Trimming removed 5 bases from V and 0 bases from J, with 2 bases in between. This chain's CDR3 is CSVSSYNEQFF. For the CDR3, the DNA is TGCAGCGTTAGCTCCTACAATGAGCAGTTCTTC.

The chain combines TRBV12-3 or TRBV12-4 with TRBJ2-7; tentative D call: TRBD1 (5 bases). The length of the CDR3 is 11 residues. V gave up 6 bases and J gave up 7 bases, with 10 bases separating them. The CDR3 sequence: CASSKNREQYF. CDR3 DNA sequence: TGTGCCAGCAGCAAAAACAGGGAGCAGTACTTC.

The chain recombines TRBV20-1 with TRBJ2-3; 11 bases fit TRBD2. With V trimmed by 6 bases and J by 2 bases, 7 bases remained unmatched. From germline, CDR1 is DFQATT and CDR2 SNEGSKA (reference sequence). The CDR3 totals 15 residues. CDR3 residues: CSAMRLAGNTDTQYF. CDR3 bases: TGCAGTGCCATGCGACTAGCGGGGAACACAGATACGCAGTATTTT.

The CDR3 spells CASSFTRAGAGGEQFF. CDR3 DNA: TGTGCCAGCAGCTTTACGCGAGCGGGAGCGGGAGGTGAGCAGTTCTTC. The genes are TRBV28 and TRBJ2-5; 9 positions match TRBD2. The end of the DNA aligns better with TRBJ2-1, so the J call may be wrong. This CDR3 contains 16 residues. Germline V lookup: CDR1 MDHEN, CDR2 SYDVKM.

This clonotype was counted only a few times. The rearrangement joins TRBV20-1 to TRBJ1-6; TRBD1 aligns across 7 bases. Trimming removed 2 bases from V and 5 bases from J; junction bases left unmatched: 3. Germline lookup yields CDR1 DFQATT and CDR2 SNEGSKA (reference sequence). The CDR3 is made up of 14 amino acids. This CDR3 is CSARSGQNNSPLHF. CDR3 coding DNA: TGCAGTGCTAGATCGGGACAGAATAATTCACCCCTCCACTTT.

This rearrangement joins TRBV7-9 to TRBJ1-5; 7 bases agree with TRBD1. The V and J ends lost 10 bases and 4 bases, in that order; junction bases with no gene match: 7. CDR1 and CDR2 from the germline V gene are SEHNR and FQNEAQ (reference sequence). The CDR3 totals 13 residues. The CDR3 loop reads CATAAGGNQPQHF. CDR3 coding DNA: TGTGCCACGGCGGCAGGGGGTAATCAGCCCCAGCATTTT.

This clonotype occurred a few times. J is TRBJ2-5 and V is TRBV28; D call uncertain. This CDR3 is 13 amino acids long. Trimming pared 6 bases from V and 3 bases from J, leaving 11 bases between. Germline V CDR1 and CDR2: MDHEN, SYDVKM. CDR3 coding DNA: TGTGCCAGCAGAAGGACGGTAGAAGAGACCCAGTACTTC. It translates to CASRRTVEETQYF.

The chain couples TRBV12-3 or TRBV12-4 to TRBJ2-5, with TRBD1 matching over 8 bases. J gave up 5 bases and V 6 bases, and 11 bases lay outside the gene matches. This CDR3 comprises 15 residues. Written as DNA, the CDR3 is TGTGCCAGCAGCGGAAGCAGGGGGCTGACGGAGACCCAGTACTTC. This gives the protein CASSGSRGLTETQYF.

This clonotype was counted many times. The chain joins TRBV14 to TRBJ1-1; no firm D call. V lost 6 bases and J lost 0, with 8 bases in between. CDR1 is SGHDN and CDR2 is FVKESK in the germline V gene. The length of the CDR3 is 13 residues. The CDR3 loop reads CASSSSMNTEAFF. CDR3 DNA: TGTGCCAGCAGTTCGAGCATGAACACTGAAGCTTTCTTT.

This clonotype was found a few times. The chain is built from TRBV27 and TRBJ2-5, with TRBD2 matching 7 bases. Germline lookup yields CDR1 MNHEY and CDR2 SMNVEV (reference sequence). CDR3 size: 14 residues. Trimming at V came to 6 bases and at J to 5 bases, leaving 9 bases not matched to a gene. The CDR3 region has the DNA TGTGCCAGCAGCGAAGGGGAGGGAAGGGAGACCCAGTACTTC. Translation: CASSEGEGRETQYF.

This chain links TRBV12-3 or TRBV12-4 with TRBJ2-7, with TRBD2 matching over 11 bases. J lost 2 bases, V lost 5 bases, and 5 bases had no gene match. The CDR3 has 15 amino acids. The CDR3 region is CASSAGTSGPYEQYF. The CDR3 bases are TGTGCCAGCAGTGCCGGGACTAGCGGACCCTACGAGCAGTACTTC.

The CDR3 nucleotides are TGTGCCAGCAGTTTAGGGGGGCAACTTTGGGTAGATACGCAGTATTTT. Amino acid sequence: CASSLGGQLWVDTQYF. The V gene is TRBV27, the J gene TRBJ2-3, with D perhaps given as TRBD1 or TRBD2 (6 bases each). With 2 bases removed from V and 5 bases from J, the gap between germline ends came to 17 bases. The CDR3 contains 16 residues. Germline V gene lookup returns CDR1 MNHEY and CDR2 SMNVEV (reference sequence).